This T cell receptor (beta chain) was recovered during a study of T-cell reconstitution after alpha-beta-depleted transplantation in children. A TCRbeta library incorporating unique molecular identifiers was prepared. TCRdb re-derived calls from the PCR reads in MiXCR, one entry per CDR3 protein. This table has about 90,000 distinct CDR3 sequences, roughly a sixth appearing once. This CDR3 is 12 amino acids long. V dropped 2 bases and J dropped 8 bases, with 10 bases sitting between them. Germline lookup yields CDR1 SGHDT and CDR2 YYEEEE. General study results and limits: Newly generated T cells supplied most T-cell counts and diversity one year post-transplant. Reported findings indicate that, about two months after transplant, alpha-beta T cells came from several hundred expanded clones, which were derived from non-depleted graft cells.

Concerning this clonotype itself: Its matching antigen is unknown.

Source: PBMCs, mostly from graft donor cells, taken 180 days after TCRalphabeta/CD19-depleted stem cell transplant. The sequence derives from a male patient between 2 and 10 years old who had a stem cell transplant for acute lymphoblastic leukemia, so the T cells may come from the graft donor. The J gene is TRBJ1-2, the V gene TRBV5-6; D gene uncertain. CDR3 sequence: CASSFAGSGYTF. The CDR3 DNA follows: TGTGCCAGCAGCTTTGCCGGCTCAGGCTACACCTTC. Filled out from reference TRBV5-6 and TRBJ1-2, the complete variable domain reads DAGVTQSPTHLIKTRGQQVTLRCSPKSGHDTVSWYQQALGQGPQFIFQYYEEEERQRGNFPDRFSGHQFPNYSSELNVNALLLGDSALYLCASSFAGSGYTFGSGTRLTVV.